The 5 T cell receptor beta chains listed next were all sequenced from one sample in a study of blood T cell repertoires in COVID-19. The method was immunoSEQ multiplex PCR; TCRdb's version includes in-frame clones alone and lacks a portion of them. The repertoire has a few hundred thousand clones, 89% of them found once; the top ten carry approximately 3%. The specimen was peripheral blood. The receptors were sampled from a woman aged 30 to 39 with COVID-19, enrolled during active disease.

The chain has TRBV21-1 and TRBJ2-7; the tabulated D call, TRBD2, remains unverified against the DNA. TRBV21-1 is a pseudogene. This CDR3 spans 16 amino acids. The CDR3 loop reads CASSKAPSGSSYEQYV. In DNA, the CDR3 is TGTGCCAGCAGCAAAGCCCCTAGCGGGTCCTCCTACGAGCAGTACGTC.

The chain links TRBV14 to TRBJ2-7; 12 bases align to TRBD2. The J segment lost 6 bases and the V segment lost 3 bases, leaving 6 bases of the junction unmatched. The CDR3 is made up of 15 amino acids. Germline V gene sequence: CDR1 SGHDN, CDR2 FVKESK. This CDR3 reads CASSHLAGGPIEQYF. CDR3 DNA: TGTGCCAGCAGCCACCTAGCGGGGGGGCCAATCGAGCAGTACTTC.

CDR3 in amino acids: CASSYTGAYGYTF. The CDR3 DNA reads TGTGCCAGCAGTTACACAGGGGCCTATGGCTACACCTTC. J is TRBJ1-2 and V is TRBV7-9, with 7 bases matching TRBD1. The ends lost 6 bases at V and 4 bases at J; junction bases unmatched: 5. This CDR3 contains 13 residues. From germline, CDR1 is SEHNR and CDR2 FQNEAQ (reference sequence).

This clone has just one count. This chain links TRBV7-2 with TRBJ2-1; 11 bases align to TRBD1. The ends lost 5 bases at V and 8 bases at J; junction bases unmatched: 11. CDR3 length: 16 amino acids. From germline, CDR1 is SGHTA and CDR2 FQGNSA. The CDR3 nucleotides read TGTGCCAGCAGCGAACCTGGACAGGGGGCGCGGGATGAGCAGTTCTTC. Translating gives CASSEPGQGARDEQFF. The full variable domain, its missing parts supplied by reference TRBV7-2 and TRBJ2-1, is GAGVSQSPSNKVTEKGKDVELRCDPISGHTALYWYRQSLGQGLEFLIYFQGNSAPDKSGLPSDRFSAERTGGSVSTLTIQRTQQEDSAVYLCASSEPGQGARDEQFFGPGTRLTVL.

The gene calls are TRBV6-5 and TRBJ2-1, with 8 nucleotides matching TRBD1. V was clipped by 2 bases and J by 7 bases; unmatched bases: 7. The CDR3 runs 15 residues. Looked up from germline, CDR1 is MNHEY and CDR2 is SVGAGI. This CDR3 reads CASSYPGGLGNEQFF. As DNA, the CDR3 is TGTGCCAGCAGTTACCCAGGGGGCTTAGGGAATGAGCAGTTCTTC.